This TCR beta chain was sequenced in a study of early T cells in non-severe SARS-CoV-2 infection. The wider study: Chains stayed unpaired after sequencing of bulk RNA from unsorted whole blood.

The TCR library protocol attached unique molecular identifiers to the individual cDNA molecules. TCRdb used MiXCR to reprocess the 5' RACE reads, holding one entry per CDR3 protein. The sample holds roughly 33,000 distinct CDR3 sequences, approximately 6.2% seen once. In its sample, this clonotype was seen many times. The V gene's germline CDR1 is MNHNY and CDR2 SVGAGI (reference sequence). CDR3 length equals 14 residues. Trimming removed 0 bases from V and 2 bases from J, with 8 bases in between. Sequenced material: whole blood. The chain employs TRBV6-6 and TRBJ2-7; D possibly corresponds to TRBD2 (6 bases). This TCR derives from an adult who was a healthcare worker with PCR-confirmed SARS-CoV-2 infection or an uninfected control (not recorded which). This CDR3 is CASSYSEGAYEQYF. Here the CDR3 DNA reads TGTGCCAGCAGTTACTCGGAGGGTGCCTACGAGCAGTACTTC.